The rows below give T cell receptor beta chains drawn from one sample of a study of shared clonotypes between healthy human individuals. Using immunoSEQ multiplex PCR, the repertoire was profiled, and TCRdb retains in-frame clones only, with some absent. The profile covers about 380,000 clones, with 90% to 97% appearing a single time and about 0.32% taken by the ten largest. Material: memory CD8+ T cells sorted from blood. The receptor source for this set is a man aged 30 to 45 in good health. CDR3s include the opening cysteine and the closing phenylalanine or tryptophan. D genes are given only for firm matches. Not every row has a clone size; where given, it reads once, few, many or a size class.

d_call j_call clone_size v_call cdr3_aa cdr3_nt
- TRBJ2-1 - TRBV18 CASSPNPGGGEQFF TGTGCCAGCTCACCAAACCCGGGGGGCGGTGAGCAGTTCTTC
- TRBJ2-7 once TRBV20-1 CSAGASYEQYF TGCAGTGCGGGAGCCAGCTACGAGCAGTACTTC
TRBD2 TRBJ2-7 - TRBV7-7 CASSLASGTYEQYF TGTGCTAGCAGCTTAGCTAGCGGCACCTACGAGCAGTACTTC
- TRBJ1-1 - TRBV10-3 CAISGSGGGREAFF TGTGCCATCAGTGGAAGTGGAGGAGGGAGGGAAGCTTTCTTT
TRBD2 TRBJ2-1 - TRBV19 CASRKQGGAGGPYEQFF TGTGCCAGTAGGAAACAGGGTGGCGCGGGAGGGCCCTATGAGCAGTTCTTC
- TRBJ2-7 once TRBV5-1 CASSSGSDYRTYEQYF TGCGCCAGCAGCTCCGGGTCAGACTACCGAACCTACGAGCAGTACTTC
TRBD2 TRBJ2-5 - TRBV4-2 CASSLGTSGKETQYF TGTGCCAGCAGCCTCGGGACTAGCGGAAAAGAGACCCAGTACTTC
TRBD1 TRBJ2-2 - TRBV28 CASSFLGQGVNTGELFF TGTGCCAGCAGTTTCCTCGGACAGGGCGTAAACACCGGGGAGCTGTTTTTT
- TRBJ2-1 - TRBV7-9 CASSRRLNEQFF TGTGCCAGCAGCCGCCGCTTGAATGAGCAGTTCTTC
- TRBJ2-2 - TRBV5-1 CASSLYRGTGELFF TGCGCCAGCAGCTTGTATCGGGGCACCGGGGAGCTGTTTTTT
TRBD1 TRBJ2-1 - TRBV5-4 CASSSTGDEQFF TGTGCCAGCAGCTCCACAGGGGATGAGCAGTTCTTC